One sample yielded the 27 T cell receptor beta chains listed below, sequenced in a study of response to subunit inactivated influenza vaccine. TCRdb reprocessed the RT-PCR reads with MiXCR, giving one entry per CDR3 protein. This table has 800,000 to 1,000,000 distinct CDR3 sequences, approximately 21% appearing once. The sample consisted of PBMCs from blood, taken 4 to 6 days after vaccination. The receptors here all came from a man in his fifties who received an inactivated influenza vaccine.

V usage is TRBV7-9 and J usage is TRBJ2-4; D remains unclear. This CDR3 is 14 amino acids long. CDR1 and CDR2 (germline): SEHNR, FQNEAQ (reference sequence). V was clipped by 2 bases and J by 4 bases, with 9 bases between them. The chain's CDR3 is CASSLPAGKNIQYF. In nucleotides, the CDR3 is TGTGCCAGCAGCTTACCGGCTGGAAAAAACATTCAGTACTTC.

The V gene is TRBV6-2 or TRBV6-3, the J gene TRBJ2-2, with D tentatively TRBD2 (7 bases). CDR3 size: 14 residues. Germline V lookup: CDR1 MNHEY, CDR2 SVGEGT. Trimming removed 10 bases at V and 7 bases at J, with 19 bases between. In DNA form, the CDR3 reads TGTGCCACCCGCCCGGGGGGCTCGGTCGGGGAGCTGTTTTTT. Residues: CATRPGGSVGELFF.

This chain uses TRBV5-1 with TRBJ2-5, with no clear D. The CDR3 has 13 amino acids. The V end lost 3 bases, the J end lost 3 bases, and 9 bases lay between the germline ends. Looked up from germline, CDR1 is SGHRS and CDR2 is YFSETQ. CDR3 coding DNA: TGCGCCAGCAGCTCCGGACCAGAAGAGACCCAGTACTTC. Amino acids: CASSSGPEETQYF.

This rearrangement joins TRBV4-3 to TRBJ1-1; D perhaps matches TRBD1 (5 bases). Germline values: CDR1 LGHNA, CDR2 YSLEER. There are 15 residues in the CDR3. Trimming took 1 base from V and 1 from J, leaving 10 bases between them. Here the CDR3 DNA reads TGCGCCAGCAGCCAAGCCCCAGGGTGGAACACTGAAGCTTTCTTT. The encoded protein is CASSQAPGWNTEAFF.

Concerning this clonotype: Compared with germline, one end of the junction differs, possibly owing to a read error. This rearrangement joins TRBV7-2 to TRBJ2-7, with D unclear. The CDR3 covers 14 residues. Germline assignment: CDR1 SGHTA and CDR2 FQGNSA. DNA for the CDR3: TGTGCCAGCAGCTTAACCTCGGTGGCGCAGGAGCAGAACTTC. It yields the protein CASSLTSVAQEQNF. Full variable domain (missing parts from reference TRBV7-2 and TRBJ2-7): GAGVSQSPSNKVTEKGKDVELRCDPISGHTALYWYRQSLGQGLEFLIYFQGNSAPDKSGLPSDRFSAERTGGSVSTLTIQRTQQEDSAVYLCASSLTSVAQEQNFGPGTRLTVT.

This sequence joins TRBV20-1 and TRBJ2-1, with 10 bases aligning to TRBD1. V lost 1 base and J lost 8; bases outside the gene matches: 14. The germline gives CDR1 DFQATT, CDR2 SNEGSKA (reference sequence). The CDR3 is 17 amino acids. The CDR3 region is CSARALVRTGGRDEQFF. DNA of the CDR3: TGCAGTGCTAGAGCGTTGGTTCGGACAGGGGGAAGGGATGAGCAGTTCTTC.

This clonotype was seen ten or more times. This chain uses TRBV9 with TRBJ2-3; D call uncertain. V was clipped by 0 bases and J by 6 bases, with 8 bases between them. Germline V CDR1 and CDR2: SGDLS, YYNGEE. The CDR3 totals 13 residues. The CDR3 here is CASSVVPTDTQYF. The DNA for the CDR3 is TGTGCCAGCAGCGTAGTGCCGACCGATACGCAGTATTTT. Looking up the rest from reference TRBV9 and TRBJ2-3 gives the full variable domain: DSGVTQTPKHLITATGQRVTLRCSPRSGDLSVYWYQQSLDQGLQFLIQYYNGEERAKGNILERFSAQQFPDLHSELNLSSLELGDSALYFCASSVVPTDTQYFGPGTRLTVL.

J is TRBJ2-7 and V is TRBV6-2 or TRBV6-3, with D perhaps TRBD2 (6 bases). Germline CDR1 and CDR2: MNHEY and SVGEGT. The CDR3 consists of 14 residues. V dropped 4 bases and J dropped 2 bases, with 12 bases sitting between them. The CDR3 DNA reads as TGTGCCAGCAGTTTTTGGCGGGGAACCTACGAGCAGTACTTC. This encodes CASSFWRGTYEQYF.

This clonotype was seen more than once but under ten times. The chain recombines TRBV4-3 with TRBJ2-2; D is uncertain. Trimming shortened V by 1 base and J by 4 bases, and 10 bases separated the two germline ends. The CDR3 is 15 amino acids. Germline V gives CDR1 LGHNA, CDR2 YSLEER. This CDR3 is CASSQVGAGTGELFF. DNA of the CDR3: TGCGCCAGCAGCCAAGTCGGTGCTGGCACCGGGGAGCTGTTTTTT.

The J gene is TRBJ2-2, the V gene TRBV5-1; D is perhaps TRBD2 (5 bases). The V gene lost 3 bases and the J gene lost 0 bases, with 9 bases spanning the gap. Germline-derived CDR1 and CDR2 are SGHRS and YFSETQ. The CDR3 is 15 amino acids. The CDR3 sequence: CASSYRTANTGELFF. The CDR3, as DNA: TGCGCCAGCAGCTATCGGACTGCGAACACCGGGGAGCTGTTTTTT.

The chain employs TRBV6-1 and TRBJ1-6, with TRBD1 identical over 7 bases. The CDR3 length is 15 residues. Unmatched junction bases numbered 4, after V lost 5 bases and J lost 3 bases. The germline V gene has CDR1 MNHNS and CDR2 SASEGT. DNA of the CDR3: TGTGCCAGCAGTCAATGGGACAGCTATAATTCACCCCTCCACTTT. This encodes CASSQWDSYNSPLHF.

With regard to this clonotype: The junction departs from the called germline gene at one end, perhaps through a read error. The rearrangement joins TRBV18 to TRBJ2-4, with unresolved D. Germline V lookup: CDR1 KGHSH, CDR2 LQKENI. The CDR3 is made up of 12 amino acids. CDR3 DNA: TGTGCCAGCTCACCTGGCCCCACTTTCATGAGCTTC. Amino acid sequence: CASSPGPTFMSF.

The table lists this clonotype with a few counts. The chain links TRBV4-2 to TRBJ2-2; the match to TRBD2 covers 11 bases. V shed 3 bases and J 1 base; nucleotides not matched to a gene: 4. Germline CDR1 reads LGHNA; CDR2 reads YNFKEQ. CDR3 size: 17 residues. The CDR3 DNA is TGTGCCAGCAGCCATGCCGGGACTAGCGGGAACACCGGGGAGCTGTTTTTT. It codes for CASSHAGTSGNTGELFF.

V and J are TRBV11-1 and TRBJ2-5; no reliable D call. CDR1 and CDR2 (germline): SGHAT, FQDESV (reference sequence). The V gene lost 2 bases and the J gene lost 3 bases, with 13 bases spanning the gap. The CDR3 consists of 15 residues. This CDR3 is CASSLRPSSEETQYF. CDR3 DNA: TGTGCCAGCAGCTTAAGGCCTAGTTCAGAAGAGACCCAGTACTTC.

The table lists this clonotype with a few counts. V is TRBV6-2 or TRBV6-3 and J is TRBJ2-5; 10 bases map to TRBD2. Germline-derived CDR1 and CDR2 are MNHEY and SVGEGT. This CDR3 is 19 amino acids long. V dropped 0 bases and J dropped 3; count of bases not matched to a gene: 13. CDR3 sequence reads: CASSYSTTSGRLYKETQYF. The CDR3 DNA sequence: TGTGCCAGCAGTTACTCGACGACTAGCGGGCGGCTATACAAAGAGACCCAGTACTTC.

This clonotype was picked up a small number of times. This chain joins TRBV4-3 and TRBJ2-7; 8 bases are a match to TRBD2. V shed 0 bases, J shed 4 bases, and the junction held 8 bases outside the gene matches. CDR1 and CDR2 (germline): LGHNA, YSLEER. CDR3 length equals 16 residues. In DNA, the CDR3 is TGCGCCAGCAGCCAAGATAGTCGGGGGGGCGTTTACGAGCAGTACTTC. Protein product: CASSQDSRGGVYEQYF.

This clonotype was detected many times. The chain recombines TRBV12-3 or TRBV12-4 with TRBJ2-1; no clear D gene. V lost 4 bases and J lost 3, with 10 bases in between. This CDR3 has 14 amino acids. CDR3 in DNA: TGTGCCAGCAGTTCCCGACCGGACTACAATGAGCAGTTCTTC. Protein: CASSSRPDYNEQFF.

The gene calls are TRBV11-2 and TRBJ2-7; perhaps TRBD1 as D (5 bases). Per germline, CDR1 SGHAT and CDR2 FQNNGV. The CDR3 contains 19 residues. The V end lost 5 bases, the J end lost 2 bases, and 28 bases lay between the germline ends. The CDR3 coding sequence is TGTGCCAGCAGCACCGAGCAGTACGTTTACAGGCCGGTAACCTACGAGCAGTACTTC. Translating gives CASSTEQYVYRPVTYEQYF.

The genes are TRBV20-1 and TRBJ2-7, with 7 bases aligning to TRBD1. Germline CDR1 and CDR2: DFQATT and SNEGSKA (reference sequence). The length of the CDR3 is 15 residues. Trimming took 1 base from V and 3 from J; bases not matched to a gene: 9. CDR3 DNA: TGCAGTGCTAGAGGGGGCTGGGACAGATTCTACGAGCAGTACTTC. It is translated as CSARGGWDRFYEQYF.

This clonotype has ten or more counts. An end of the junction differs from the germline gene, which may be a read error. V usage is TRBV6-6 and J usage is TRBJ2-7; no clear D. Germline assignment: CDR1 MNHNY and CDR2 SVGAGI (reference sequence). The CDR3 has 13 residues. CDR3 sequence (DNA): TGTGCCACGTCTCCCCGGATCTCCCACGAGCAGTACTTC. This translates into CATSPRISHEQYF.

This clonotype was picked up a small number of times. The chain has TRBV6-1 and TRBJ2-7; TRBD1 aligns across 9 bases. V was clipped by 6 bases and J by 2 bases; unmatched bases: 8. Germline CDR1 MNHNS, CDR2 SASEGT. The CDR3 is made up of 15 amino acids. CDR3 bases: TGTGCCAGCAGGTCCGACAGGGGGATCACCTACGAGCAGTACTTC. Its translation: CASRSDRGITYEQYF.

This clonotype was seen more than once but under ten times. For the CDR3, the DNA is TGCGCCAGCAGCGGACAGGGTTACTTCCCTGGCTACACCTTC. Translation: CASSGQGYFPGYTF. This chain uses TRBV5-1 with TRBJ1-2; the match to TRBD1 covers 8 bases. The germline gives CDR1 SGHRS, CDR2 YFSETQ. V shed 4 bases and J 7 bases; nucleotides not matched to a gene: 9. There are 14 residues in the CDR3.

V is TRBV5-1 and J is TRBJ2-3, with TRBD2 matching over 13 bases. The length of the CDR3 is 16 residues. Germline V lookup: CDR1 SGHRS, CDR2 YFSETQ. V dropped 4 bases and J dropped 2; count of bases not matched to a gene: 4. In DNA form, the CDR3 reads TGCGCCAGCAGCGGGGGGACTAGCGGGGCCACAGATACGCAGTATTTT. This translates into CASSGGTSGATDTQYF. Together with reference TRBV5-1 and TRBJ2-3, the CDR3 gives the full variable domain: KAGVTQTPRYLIKTRGQQVTLSCSPISGHRSVSWYQQTPGQGLQFLFEYFSETQRNKGNFPGRFSGRQFSNSRSEMNVSTLELGDSALYLCASSGGTSGATDTQYFGPGTRLTVL.

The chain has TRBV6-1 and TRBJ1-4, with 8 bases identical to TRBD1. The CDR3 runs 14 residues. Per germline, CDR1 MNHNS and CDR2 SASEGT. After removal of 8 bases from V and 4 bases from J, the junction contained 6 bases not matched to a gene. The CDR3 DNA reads TGTGCCAGCGACAGGGGACAGCGTAATGAAAAACTGTTTTTT. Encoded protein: CASDRGQRNEKLFF.

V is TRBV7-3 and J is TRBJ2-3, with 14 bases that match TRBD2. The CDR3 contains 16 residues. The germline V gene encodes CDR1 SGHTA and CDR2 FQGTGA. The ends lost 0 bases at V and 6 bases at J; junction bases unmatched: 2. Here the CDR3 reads CASSLTGLAGVDTQYF. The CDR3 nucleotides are TGTGCCAGCAGCTTAACGGGACTAGCGGGAGTCGATACGCAGTATTTT.

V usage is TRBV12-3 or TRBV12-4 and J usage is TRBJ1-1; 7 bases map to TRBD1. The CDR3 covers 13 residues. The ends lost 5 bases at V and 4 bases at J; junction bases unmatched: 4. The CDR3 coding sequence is TGTGCCAGCAGTAACTCAGGGGGCACTGAAGCTTTCTTT. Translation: CASSNSGGTEAFF.

DNA for the CDR3: TGTGCCAGCAGTTTTTTCGCATCTGGGGCCAACGTCCTGACTTTC. This sequence encodes CASSFFASGANVLTF. The chain couples TRBV28 to TRBJ2-6; D gene ambiguous. The V gene's germline CDR1 is MDHEN and CDR2 SYDVKM. The CDR3 extends over 15 amino acids. V dropped 3 bases and J dropped 1 base, with 7 bases sitting between them.